This T cell receptor (beta chain) was documented in a study of T-cell reconstitution after alpha-beta-depleted transplantation in children. This CDR3 spans 13 amino acids. Germline lookup yields CDR1 MDHEN and CDR2 SYDVKM. V lost 3 bases and J lost 3, with 9 bases in between. This clonotype was seen ten or more times. Unique molecular identifiers were incorporated when the TCRbeta library was constructed. TCRdb independently ran MiXCR on the PCR reads; one entry per CDR3 protein. Of about 600,000 distinct CDR3 sequences detected, about 10% appear once; the ten largest clones hold roughly 4%. V and J are TRBV28 and TRBJ2-7; perhaps TRBD2 as D (5 bases). Sequences were derived from PBMCs from the stem cell graft donor, sampled from the stem cell graft. This TCR derives from a human donor who donated a stem cell graft to a child with acute myeloid leukemia. The CDR3 region has the DNA TGTGCCAGCAGTTTCCTAGCCCGCTACGAGCAGTACTTC. This gives the protein CASSFLARYEQYF.